Given below is one T cell receptor beta chain in context. As yet, its antigen is unknown. CDR3 size: 14 residues. J gave up 4 bases and V 6 bases, and 7 bases lay outside the gene matches. CDR1 MNHNY and CDR2 SVGAGI come from the germline V gene (reference sequence). This sample stems from a study of cytomegalovirus exposure and HLA in healthy donors. The roughly 120-subject validation cohort, separate from the approximately 670-subject first cohort, included the donors. Study-level findings and limits: Associated with cytomegalovirus, according to the listing, were about 160 TCR beta chains. Rare TCR sequences dominated, though some public TCRs recurred in many donors.

Assay used: immunoSEQ multiplex PCR; TCRdb lists only in-frame clones, some missing. The data hold about 66,000 clones, with about 97% observed a single time. Material: PBMCs. The genes are TRBV6-6 and TRBJ1-2; TRBD1 agrees at 8 bases. The receptor was derived from a woman aged 18 to 35 in good health and CMV-seropositive. The CDR3 bases are TGTGCCAGCAGGATAAGGGACAGGCTCTATGGCTACACCTTC. This encodes CASRIRDRLYGYTF.